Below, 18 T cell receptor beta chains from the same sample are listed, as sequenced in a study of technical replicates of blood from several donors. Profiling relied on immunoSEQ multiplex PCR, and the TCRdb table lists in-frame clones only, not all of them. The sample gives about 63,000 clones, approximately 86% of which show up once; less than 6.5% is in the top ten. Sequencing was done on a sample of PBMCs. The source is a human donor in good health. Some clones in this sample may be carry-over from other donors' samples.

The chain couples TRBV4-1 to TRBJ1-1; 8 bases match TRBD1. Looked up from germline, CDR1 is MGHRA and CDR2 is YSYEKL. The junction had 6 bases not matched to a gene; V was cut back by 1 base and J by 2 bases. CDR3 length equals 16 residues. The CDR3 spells CASSQGSTGVNTEAFF. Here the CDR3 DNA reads TGCGCCAGCAGCCAAGGGTCGACAGGGGTTAACACTGAAGCTTTCTTT.

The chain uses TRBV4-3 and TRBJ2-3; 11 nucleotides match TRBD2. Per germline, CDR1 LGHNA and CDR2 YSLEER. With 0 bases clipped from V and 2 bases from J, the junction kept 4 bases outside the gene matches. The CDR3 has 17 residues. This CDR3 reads CASSQEDSGGATDTQYF. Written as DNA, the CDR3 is TGCGCCAGCAGCCAAGAGGATAGCGGGGGGGCCACAGATACGCAGTATTTT.

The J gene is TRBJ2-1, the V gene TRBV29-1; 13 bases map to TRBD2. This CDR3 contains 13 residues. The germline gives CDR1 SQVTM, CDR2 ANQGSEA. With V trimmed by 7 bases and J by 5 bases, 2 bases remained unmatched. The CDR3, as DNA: TGCAGCGGGACTAGCGGGGGCCACAATGAGCAGTTCTTC. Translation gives CSGTSGGHNEQFF.

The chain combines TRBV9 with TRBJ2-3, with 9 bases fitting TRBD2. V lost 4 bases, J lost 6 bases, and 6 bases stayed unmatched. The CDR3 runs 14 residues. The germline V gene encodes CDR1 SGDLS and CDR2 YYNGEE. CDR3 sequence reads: CASSTRTSEDTQYF. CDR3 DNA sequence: TGTGCCAGCAGCACAAGGACTAGCGAGGATACGCAGTATTTT.

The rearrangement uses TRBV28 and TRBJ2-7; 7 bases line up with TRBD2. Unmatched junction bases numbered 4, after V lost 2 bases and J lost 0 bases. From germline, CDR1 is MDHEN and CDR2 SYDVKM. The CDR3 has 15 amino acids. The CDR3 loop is CASSLGGGPSYEQYF. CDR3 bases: TGTGCCAGCAGTTTAGGGGGAGGGCCCTCCTACGAGCAGTACTTC. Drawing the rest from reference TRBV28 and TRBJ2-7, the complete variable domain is DVKVTQSSRYLVKRTGEKVFLECVQDMDHENMFWYRQDPGLGLRLIYFSYDVKMKEKGDIPEGYSVSREKKERFSLILESASTNQTSMYLCASSLGGGPSYEQYFGPGTRLTVT.

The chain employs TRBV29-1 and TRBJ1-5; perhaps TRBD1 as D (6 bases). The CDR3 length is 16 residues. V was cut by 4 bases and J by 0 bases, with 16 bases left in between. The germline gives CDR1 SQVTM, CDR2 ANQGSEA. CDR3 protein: CSVATGPAYSNQPQHF. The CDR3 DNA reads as TGCAGCGTTGCGACAGGACCAGCTTATAGCAATCAGCCCCAGCATTTT.

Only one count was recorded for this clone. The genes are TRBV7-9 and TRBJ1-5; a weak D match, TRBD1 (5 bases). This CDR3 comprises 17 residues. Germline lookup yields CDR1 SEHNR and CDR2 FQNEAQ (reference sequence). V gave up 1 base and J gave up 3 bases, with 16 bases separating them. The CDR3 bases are TGTGCCAGCAGCTTAGTTTTTAGTCCAGGGATCAATCAGCCCCAGCATTTT. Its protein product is CASSLVFSPGINQPQHF.

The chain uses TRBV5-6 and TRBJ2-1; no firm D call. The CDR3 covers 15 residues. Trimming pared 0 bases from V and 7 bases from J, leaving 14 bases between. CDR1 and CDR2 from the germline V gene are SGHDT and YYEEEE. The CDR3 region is CASSLAQLRSNEQFF. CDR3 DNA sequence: TGTGCCAGCAGCTTGGCCCAGCTTCGGAGTAATGAGCAGTTCTTC. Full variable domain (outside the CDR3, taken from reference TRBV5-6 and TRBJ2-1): DAGVTQSPTHLIKTRGQQVTLRCSPKSGHDTVSWYQQALGQGPQFIFQYYEEEERQRGNFPDRFSGHQFPNYSSELNVNALLLGDSALYLCASSLAQLRSNEQFFGPGTRLTVL.

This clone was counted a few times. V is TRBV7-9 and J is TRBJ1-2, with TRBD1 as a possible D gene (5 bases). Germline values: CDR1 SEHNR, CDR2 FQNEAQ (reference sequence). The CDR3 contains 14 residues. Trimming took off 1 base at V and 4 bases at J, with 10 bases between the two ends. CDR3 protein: CASSLVAGGYGYTF. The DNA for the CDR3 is TGTGCCAGCAGCTTAGTCGCCGGGGGCTATGGCTACACCTTC.

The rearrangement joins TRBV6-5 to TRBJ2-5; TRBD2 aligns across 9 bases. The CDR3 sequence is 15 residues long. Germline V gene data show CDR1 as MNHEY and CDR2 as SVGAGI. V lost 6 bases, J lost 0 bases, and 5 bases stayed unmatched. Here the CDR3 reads CASRSAGGYQETQYF. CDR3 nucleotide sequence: TGTGCCAGCAGATCAGCGGGAGGTTACCAAGAGACCCAGTACTTC.

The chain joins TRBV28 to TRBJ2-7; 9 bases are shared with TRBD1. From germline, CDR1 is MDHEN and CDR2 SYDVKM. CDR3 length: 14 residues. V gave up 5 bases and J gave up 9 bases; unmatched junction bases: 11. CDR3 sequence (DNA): TGTGCCAGCAGTACACCCTCTTGGACAGGGGTGCAGTACTTC. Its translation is CASSTPSWTGVQYF.

In DNA form, the CDR3 reads TGTGCCAGCAGCCCGGTGGGGCAGTCCTCGAATGGCTACACCTTC. It is translated as CASSPVGQSSNGYTF. The gene calls are TRBV9 and TRBJ1-2; D is perhaps TRBD1 (5 bases). Germline loops: CDR1 SGDLS, CDR2 YYNGEE. The CDR3 has 15 amino acids. The V and J ends lost 4 bases and 6 bases respectively, with 19 bases between them.

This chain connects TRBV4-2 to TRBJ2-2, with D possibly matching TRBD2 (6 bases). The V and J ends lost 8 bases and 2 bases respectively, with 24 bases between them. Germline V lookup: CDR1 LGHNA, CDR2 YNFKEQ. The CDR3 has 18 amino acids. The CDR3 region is CASDNRRGWQENTGELFF. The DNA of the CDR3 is TGTGCCAGCGACAACCGGCGGGGTTGGCAGGAAAACACCGGGGAGCTGTTTTTT.

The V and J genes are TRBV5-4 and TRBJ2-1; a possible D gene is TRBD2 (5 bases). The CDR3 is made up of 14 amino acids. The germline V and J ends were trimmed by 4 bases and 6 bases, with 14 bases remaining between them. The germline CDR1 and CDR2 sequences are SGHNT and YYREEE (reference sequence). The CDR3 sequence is CASSRGLTGNEQFF. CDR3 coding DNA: TGTGCCAGCAGCCGAGGACTTACCGGCAATGAGCAGTTCTTC.

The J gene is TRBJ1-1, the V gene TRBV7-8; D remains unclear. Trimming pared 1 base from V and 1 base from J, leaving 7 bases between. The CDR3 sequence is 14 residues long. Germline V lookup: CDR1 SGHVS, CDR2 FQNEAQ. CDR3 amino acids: CASSLDRENTEAFF. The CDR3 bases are TGTGCCAGCAGCTTAGACAGAGAGAACACTGAAGCTTTCTTT.

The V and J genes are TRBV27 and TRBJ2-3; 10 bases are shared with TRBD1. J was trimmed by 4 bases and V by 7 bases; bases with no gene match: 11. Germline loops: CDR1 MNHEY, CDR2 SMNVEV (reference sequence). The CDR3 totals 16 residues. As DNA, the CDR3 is TGTGCCAGCACCTCGTTCGGGACAGGGGATTCAGATACGCAGTATTTT. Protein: CASTSFGTGDSDTQYF.

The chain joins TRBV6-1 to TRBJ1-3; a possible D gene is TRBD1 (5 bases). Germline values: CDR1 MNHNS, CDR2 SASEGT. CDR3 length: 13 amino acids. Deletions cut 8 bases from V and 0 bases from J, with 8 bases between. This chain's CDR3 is CASETASGNTIYF. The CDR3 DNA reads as TGTGCCAGCGAGACAGCCTCTGGAAACACCATATATTTT.

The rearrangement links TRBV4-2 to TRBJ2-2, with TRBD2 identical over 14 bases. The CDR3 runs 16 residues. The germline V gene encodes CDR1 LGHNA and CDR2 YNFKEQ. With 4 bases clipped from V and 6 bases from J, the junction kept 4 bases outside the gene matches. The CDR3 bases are TGTGCCAGCAGCCCAGGGACTAGCGGGGGCCCCGGGGAGCTGTTTTTT. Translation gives CASSPGTSGGPGELFF.